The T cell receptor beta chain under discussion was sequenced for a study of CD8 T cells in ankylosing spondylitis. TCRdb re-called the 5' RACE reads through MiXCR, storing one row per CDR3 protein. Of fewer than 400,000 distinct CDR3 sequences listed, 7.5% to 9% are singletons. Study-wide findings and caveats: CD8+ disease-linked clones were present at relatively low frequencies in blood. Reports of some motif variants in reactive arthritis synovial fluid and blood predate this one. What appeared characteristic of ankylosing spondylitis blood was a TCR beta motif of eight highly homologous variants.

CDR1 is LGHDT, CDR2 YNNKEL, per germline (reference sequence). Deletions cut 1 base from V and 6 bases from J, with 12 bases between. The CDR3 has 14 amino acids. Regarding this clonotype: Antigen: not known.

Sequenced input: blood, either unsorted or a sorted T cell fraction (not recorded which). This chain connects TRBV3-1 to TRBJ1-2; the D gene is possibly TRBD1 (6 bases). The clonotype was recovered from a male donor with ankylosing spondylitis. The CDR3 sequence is CASSQVAGGDGYTF. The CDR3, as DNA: TGTGCCAGCAGCCAAGTGGCTGGGGGCGATGGCTACACCTTC.